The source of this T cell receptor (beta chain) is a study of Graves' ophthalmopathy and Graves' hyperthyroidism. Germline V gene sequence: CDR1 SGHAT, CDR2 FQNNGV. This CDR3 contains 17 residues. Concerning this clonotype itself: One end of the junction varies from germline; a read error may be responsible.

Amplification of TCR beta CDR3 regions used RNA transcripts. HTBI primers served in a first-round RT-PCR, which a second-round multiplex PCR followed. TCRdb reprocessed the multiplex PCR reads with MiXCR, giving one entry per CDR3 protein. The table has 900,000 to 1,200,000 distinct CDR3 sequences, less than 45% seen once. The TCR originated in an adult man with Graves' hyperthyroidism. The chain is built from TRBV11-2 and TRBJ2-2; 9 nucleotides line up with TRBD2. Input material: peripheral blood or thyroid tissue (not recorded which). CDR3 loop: CASSPGVAGVGTGELFF. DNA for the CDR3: TGCGCCAGCAGCCCCGGGGTAGCGGGAGTCGGCACCGGGGAGCTGTTTTTT.